This T cell receptor beta chain was sequenced in a study of identical twins (dated by TCRdb to the mid-2010s). Regarding the complete study: The study deep-sequenced TCR alpha and beta repertoires from monozygotic twins, unrelated adults of various ages and cord blood to test whether fetal clonotypes persist. To rule out contamination, the twin experiments were replicated at different times with different library preparation protocols. Summary of the overall study and its limitations: Out-of-frame TCR alpha sharing in monozygotic twins was systematically underestimated by recombination models, whereas sharing between unrelated individuals was in agreement with the recombination models. Excess twin sharing in beta out-of-frame sequences was weaker because fewer shared sequences lowered the signal-to-noise ratio. Compared with coincidental sharing between unrelated individuals, out-of-frame TCR alpha sequences shared between twins showed an excess of sequences with low generation probability. Because the same donors could not be followed over many years, the conclusions relied on cross-sectional statistical analysis. Abundant cord blood beta clonotypes carried fewer insertions; young adult naive repertoires showed a weaker similar trend, while memory repertoires showed none. Zero-insertion analyses could be partly confounded by invariant T cells such as MAIT and iNKT, though diverse VJ usage argued against such confounding for most clonotypes.

The library was prepared using 5' RACE. Sequencing relied on an Illumina HiSeq 2000. Template switching introduced a universal primer binding site; the final cDNA contained a unique molecular identifier, enabling accurate counting of TCR cDNA molecules. Specific primers in the conserved constant-segment region were used to synthesize first-strand cDNA for TCR alpha and beta chains. To control for contamination, each cDNA library was double barcoded with a SMART-Mk sample barcode plus Illumina barcodes. TruSeq adapter sequences, together with Illumina sample barcodes, were added in two successive PCR steps. The TCR alpha and beta cDNA libraries were sequenced on the Illumina HiSeq platform using custom primers. In the authors' own workflow: MiGEC processed the raw reads to extract unique molecular identifiers, while MiXCR was used to determine the CDR3 positions. Recombination models were inferred per individual with the repgenHMM and IGoR tools using an EM algorithm. Shared clonotype analysis was performed with the tcR package in R, normalizing sharing by the product of cloneset sizes. To study raw recombination free of thymic and clonal selection effects, out-of-frame nonproductive sequences were analyzed. TCRdb reworked the public reads: Q25 trimming with fastp, MiXCR clone assembly, productive beta chains retained. CDR3 protein sequences are deduplicated, and each keeps its most common genes and DNA. These V and J calls derive from TCRdb rather than the authors' analysis. The sample table records just under 650,000 distinct CDR3 sequences; roughly 6.6% of these occur just once. Around 1.6% of the sample is held by the ten biggest clonotypes.

This clonotype was found many times. The antigen it recognizes is unknown. Nothing much larger sits one base from this clone, and base qualities are not available. For CDR1 and CDR2, the germline V gene (reference sequence) lists DFQATT and SNEGSKA. The CDR3 goes from the cysteine to the valine over 13 residues. Only the CDR3 portion is preserved as DNA: 39 bases, with reading frame beginning at the first base. The junction shows trimming of 6 bases on V and 0 bases on J, plus 12 bases between the germline ends. All donors were healthy Caucasians. The twin cohort consisted of three pairs of female monozygotic twins, all aged roughly 18 to 29 years. Peripheral blood mononuclear cells were used as the source from which RNA for TCR libraries was isolated. These data were likewise used in another study, on yellow fever vaccine responses in identical twins. The second paper states: The authors reported that the T cell response to vaccination in identical twins appeared partly convergent and partly personalized. Focusing on identical twins, the study followed the T cell clones that responded to the vaccine, and did so with precision.

The chain uses TRBV20-1 and TRBJ2-7; a tentative D call is TRBD1 (6 bases match). Sequencing was carried out using PBMCs. This clonotype was obtained from a woman aged 18-29 years in good health. The CDR3 loop reads CSATTGRSYEQYV. At the DNA level, the sequence is TGCAGTGCCACGACAGGACGCTCCTACGAGCAGTACGTC.